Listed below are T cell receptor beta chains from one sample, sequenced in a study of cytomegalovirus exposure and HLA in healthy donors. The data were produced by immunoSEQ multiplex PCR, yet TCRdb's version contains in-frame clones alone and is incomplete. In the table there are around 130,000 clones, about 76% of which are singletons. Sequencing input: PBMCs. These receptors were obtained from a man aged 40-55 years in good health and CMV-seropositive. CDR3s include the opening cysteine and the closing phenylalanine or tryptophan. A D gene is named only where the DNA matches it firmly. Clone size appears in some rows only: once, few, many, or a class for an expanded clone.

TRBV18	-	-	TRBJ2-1	CASFTSRSSYNEQFF	TGTGCCAGCTTCACATCCCGGAGCTCCTACAATGAGCAGTTCTTC
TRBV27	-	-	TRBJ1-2	CASRRLSNNGYTF	TGTGCCAGCAGGAGGCTCAGCAACAATGGCTACACCTTC
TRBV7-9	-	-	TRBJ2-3	CASSLAQGRVGTQYF	TGTGCCAGCAGCTTAGCCCAGGGTCGGGTCGGCACGCAGTATTTT
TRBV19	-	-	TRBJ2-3	CASSFPGTSTDTQYF	TGTGCCAGTAGTTTCCCCGGGACAAGCACAGATACGCAGTATTTT
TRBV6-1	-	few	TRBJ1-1	CASSVRGSTEAFF	TGTGCCAGCAGTGTTAGGGGTTCCACTGAAGCTTTCTTT
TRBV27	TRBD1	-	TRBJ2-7	CASSLTGTGVYEQYF	TGTGCCAGCAGTTTGACCGGGACAGGGGTCTACGAGCAGTACTTC
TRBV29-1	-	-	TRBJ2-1	CSVAGVAYNEQFF	TGCAGCGTTGCAGGGGTGGCCTACAATGAGCAGTTCTTC
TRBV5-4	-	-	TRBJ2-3	CASSLWGVGDTQYF	TGTGCCAGCAGCTTGTGGGGAGTTGGAGATACGCAGTATTTT
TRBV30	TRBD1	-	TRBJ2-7	CAWRGGRQGGYEQYF	TGTGCCTGGAGAGGGGGTCGACAGGGTGGCTACGAGCAGTACTTC
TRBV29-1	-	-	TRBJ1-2	CSVPSPGDGYTF	TGCAGCGTTCCAAGCCCGGGGGATGGCTACACCTTC
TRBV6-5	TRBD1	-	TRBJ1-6	CASSNRGQNSPLHF	TGTGCCAGCAGTAACAGGGGCCAAAATTCACCCCTCCACTTT
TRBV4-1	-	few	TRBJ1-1	CASSQETGRGNTEAFF	TGCGCCAGCAGCCAAGAAACGGGTCGGGGTAACACTGAAGCTTTCTTT
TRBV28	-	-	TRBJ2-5	CATRAEETQYF	TGTGCCACCCGAGCGGAAGAGACCCAGTACTTC
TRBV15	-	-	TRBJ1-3	CATSRNLGRRGNTIYF	TGTGCCACCAGCAGAAACTTGGGGCGTCGTGGAAACACCATATATTTT
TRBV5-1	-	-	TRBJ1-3	CASSSIGGYSGNTIYF	TGCGCCAGCAGCTCGATAGGGGGATACTCTGGAAACACCATATATTTT
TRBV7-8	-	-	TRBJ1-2	CASSWGLHDGYTF	TGTGCCAGCAGCTGGGGCCTACACGATGGCTACACCTTC
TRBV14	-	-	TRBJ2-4	CASSQEGDIQYF	TGTGCCAGCAGCCAAGAAGGGGACATTCAGTACTTC